This T cell receptor (beta chain) comes out of a study of technical replicates of blood from a handful of donors. V was clipped by 8 bases and J by 0 bases, with 13 bases between them. The CDR3 is made up of 14 amino acids. Germline CDR1 and CDR2: SNHLY and FYNNEI. Produced via immunoSEQ multiplex PCR; TCRdb's table is partial and in-frame only. The data contain approximately 80,000 clones, approximately 90% of them singletons. The receptor's source is a human donor in good health. Source material: T cells isolated from PBMCs. V is TRBV2 and J is TRBJ1-1; D may be TRBD1 (5 bases). CDR3: CASQSTEMNTEAFF. The CDR3 DNA is TGTGCCAGCCAATCGACAGAGATGAACACTGAAGCTTTCTTT.